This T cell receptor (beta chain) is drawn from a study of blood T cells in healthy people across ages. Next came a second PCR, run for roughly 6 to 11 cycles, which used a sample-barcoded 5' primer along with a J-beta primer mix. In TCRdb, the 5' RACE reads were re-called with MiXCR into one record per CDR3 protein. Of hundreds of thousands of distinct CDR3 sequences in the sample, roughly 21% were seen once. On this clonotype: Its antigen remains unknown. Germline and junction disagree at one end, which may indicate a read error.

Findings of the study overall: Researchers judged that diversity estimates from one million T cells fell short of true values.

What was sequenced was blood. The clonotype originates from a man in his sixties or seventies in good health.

CDR3 amino acids: CAASDSGSNEQFF. CDR3 bases: TGTGCCGCCAGTGATTCCGGGAGCAATGAGCAGTTCTTC. This chain connects TRBV24-1 to TRBJ2-1; perhaps TRBD2 as D (6 bases). This CDR3 is 13 amino acids long. From germline, CDR1 is KGHDR and CDR2 SFDVKD.